The sequence of this TCR beta chain was determined in a study of blood T cell repertoires in COVID-19. Study at large: From T cells, B-cell-depleted T cells, or PBMCs came the material, which was cDNA or gDNA.

The CDR3 extends over 15 amino acids. Trimming took 4 bases from V and 6 from J; bases not matched to a gene: 8. CDR1 is MNHEY and CDR2 is SMNVEV in the germline V gene (reference sequence). As handled by the study authors: Reference gene primer amplification in the assay estimated nucleated cell counts. Assay: immunoSEQ multiplex PCR; the TCRdb copy retains only in-frame clones and omits some. The DNA gave D and trimming, while V, J and clone size come from that table. The table lists 85,000 to 120,000 clones, about nine tenths of them singletons. The rearrangement uses TRBV27 and TRBJ1-5; TRBD1 matches 8 bases. The TCR sequence derives from a man aged 18 to 29 with acute or convalescent COVID-19. Input material: peripheral blood. CDR3: CASSSGQGFAQPQHF. CDR3 bases: TGTGCCAGCAGTTCTGGACAGGGATTCGCTCAGCCCCAGCATTTT.